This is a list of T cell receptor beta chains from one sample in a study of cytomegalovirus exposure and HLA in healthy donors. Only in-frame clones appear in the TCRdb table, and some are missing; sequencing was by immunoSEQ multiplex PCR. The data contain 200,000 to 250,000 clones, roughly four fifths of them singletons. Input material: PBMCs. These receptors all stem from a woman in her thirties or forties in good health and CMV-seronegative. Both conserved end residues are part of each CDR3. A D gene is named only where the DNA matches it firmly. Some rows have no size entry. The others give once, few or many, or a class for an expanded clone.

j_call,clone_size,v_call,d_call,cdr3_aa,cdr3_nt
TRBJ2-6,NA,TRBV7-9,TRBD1,CSSSPRRQGDLPGANVLTF,TGTTCCAGCAGCCCGAGGCGGCAGGGGGATCTCCCTGGGGCCAACGTCCTGACTTTC
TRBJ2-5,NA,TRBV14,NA,CASSQFQGQGETQYF,TGTGCCAGCAGCCAATTCCAGGGGCAGGGAGAGACCCAGTACTTC
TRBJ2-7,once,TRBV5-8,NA,CASSLEPRTYEQYF,TGTGCCAGCAGCTTGGAACCGAGGACCTACGAGCAGTACTTC
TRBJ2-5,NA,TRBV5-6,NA,CASSLGAGVTQYF,TGTGCCAGCAGCTTGGGGGCAGGGGTGACCCAGTACTTC
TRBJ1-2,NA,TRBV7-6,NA,CASSLDGHGVYGYTF,TGTGCCAGCAGCCTCGACGGTCACGGGGTGTATGGCTACACCTTC
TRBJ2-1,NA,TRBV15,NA,CATQLGLRRATGGEQFF,TGTGCCACCCAATTGGGTCTGAGGCGGGCAACGGGTGGTGAGCAGTTCTTC
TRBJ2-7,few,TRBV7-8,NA,CASSPGVLEEYF,TGTGCCAGCAGCCCCGGGGTCCTTGAGGAGTACTTC
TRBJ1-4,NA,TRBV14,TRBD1,CASSPTLRDRGVYYEKLFF,TGTGCCAGCAGCCCGACCCTCCGGGACAGGGGAGTTTATTATGAAAAACTGTTTTTT
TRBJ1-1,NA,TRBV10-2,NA,CASRAGWGNTEAFF,TGCGCCAGCAGGGCAGGGTGGGGTAACACTGAAGCTTTCTTT
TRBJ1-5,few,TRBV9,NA,CASSVLGAPNQPQHF,TGTGCCAGCAGCGTCTTGGGGGCCCCCAATCAGCCCCAGCATTTT
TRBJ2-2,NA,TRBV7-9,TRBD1,CSSSPKTGGALRGGELFF,TGTTCCAGCAGCCCCAAGACAGGGGGCGCCCTTAGAGGCGGGGAGCTGTTTTTT
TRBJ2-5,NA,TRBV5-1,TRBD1,CASSPPGQGGETQYF,TGCGCCAGCAGCCCCCCGGGACAGGGTGGCGAGACCCAGTACTTC
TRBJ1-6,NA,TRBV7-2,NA,CASSKPAVIALHF,TGTGCCAGCAGCAAGCCCGCCGTGATTGCCCTCCACTTT
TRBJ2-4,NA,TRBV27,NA,CASSPPTGKAKNIQYF,TGTGCCAGCAGTCCCCCCACAGGGAAGGCCAAAAACATTCAGTACTTC
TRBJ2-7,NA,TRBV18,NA,CASSPDGGSYEQYF,TGTGCCAGCTCACCCGACGGGGGCTCCTACGAGCAGTACTTC
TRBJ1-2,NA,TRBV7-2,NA,CASTSNGGYGYTF,TGTGCCAGCACCTCAAATGGGGGGTATGGCTACACCTTC
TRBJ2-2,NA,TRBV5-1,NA,CASSYPTGNTGELFF,TGCGCCAGCAGCTACCCGACAGGGAACACCGGGGAGCTGTTTTTT
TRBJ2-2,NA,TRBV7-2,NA,CASSLRSGGGGNTGELFF,TGTGCCAGCAGCTTAAGGAGTGGCGGGGGCGGTAACACCGGGGAGCTGTTTTTT
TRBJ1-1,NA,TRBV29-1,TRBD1,CSVITGGGTEAFF,TGCAGCGTCATAACAGGGGGGGGCACTGAAGCTTTCTTT
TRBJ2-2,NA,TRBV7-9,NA,CASSYEGQNTGELFF,TGTGCCAGCAGCTACGAAGGACAAAACACCGGGGAGCTGTTTTTT
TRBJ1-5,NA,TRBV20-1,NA,CSARSVGPQHF,TGCAGTGCTAGAAGCGTCGGGCCCCAGCATTTT
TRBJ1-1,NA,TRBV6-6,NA,CASSYSGGTEAFF,TGTGCCAGCAGTTACTCAGGGGGAACTGAAGCTTTCTTT